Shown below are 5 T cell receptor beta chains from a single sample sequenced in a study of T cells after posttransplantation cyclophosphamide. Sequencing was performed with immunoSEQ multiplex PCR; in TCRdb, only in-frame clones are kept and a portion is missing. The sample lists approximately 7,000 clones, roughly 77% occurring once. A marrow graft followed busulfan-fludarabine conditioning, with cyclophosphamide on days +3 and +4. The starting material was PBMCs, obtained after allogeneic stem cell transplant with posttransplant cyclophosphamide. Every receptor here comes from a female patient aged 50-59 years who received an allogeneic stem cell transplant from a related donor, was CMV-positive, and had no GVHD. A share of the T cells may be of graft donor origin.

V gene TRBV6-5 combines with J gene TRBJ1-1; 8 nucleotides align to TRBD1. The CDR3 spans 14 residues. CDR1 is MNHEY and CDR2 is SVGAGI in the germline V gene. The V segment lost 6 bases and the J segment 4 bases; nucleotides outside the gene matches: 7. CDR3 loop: CASSPNRGSTEAFF. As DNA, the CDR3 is TGTGCCAGCAGCCCTAACAGGGGGAGCACTGAAGCTTTCTTT.

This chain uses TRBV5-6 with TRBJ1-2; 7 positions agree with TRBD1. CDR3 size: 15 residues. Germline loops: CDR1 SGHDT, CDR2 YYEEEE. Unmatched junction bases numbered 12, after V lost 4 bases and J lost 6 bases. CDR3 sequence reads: CASSPGPGGRDGYTF. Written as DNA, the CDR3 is TGTGCCAGCAGCCCAGGGCCAGGGGGTAGAGATGGCTACACCTTC. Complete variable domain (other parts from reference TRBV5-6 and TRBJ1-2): DAGVTQSPTHLIKTRGQQVTLRCSPKSGHDTVSWYQQALGQGPQFIFQYYEEEERQRGNFPDRFSGHQFPNYSSELNVNALLLGDSALYLCASSPGPGGRDGYTFGSGTRLTVV.

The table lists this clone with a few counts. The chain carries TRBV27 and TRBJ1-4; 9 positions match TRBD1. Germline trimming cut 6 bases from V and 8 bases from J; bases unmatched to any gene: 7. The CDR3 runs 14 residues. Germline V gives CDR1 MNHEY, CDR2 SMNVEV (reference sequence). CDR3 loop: CASRKQGAGEKLFF. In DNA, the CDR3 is TGTGCCAGCAGGAAACAGGGGGCTGGCGAAAAACTGTTTTTT.

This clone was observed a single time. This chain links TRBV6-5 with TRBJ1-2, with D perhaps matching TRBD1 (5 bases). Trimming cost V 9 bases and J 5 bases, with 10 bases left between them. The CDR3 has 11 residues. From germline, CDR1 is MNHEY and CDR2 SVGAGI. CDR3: CASREGYGYTF. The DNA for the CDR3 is TGTGCCAGTAGGGAGGGGTATGGCTACACCTTC.

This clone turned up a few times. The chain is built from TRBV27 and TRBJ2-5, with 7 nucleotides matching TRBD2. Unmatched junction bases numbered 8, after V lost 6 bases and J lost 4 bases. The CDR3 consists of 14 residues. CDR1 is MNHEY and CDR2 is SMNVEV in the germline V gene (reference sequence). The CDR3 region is CASRLVGEGETQYF. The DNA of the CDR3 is TGTGCCAGCAGATTGGTCGGGGAGGGAGAGACCCAGTACTTC.